One TCR beta chain is described in this entry. Its antigen is undetermined. Time point in this sample: week 35, safety follow-up. Alongside topical imiquimod, each dose of vaccine comprised 300 ug of mutant IDH1 20-mer peptide. Generated by immunoSEQ multiplex PCR, the TCRdb table keeps only in-frame clones and is missing some. Of fewer than 55,000 clones in the sample, 81% are singletons; the top ten hold roughly 5%. J lost 1 base, V lost 7 bases, and 9 bases had no gene match. This CDR3 comprises 16 residues. CDR1 is ENHRY, CDR2 SYGVKD, per germline. This specimen comes from a study of a mutant IDH1 vaccine in newly diagnosed glioma. On the study more broadly: Patients got their first vaccination 4-6 weeks after radiotherapy alone, or with temozolomide cycles. The earlier regimen, radiotherapy, temozolomide, or both, was most often both.

Findings and limits, study-wide: The study observed vaccine-induced immune responses in 90% to 95% of patients. With respect to changes in top peripheral T cell clonotypes, pseudoprogression seemed unrelated.

Sequencing used PBMCs, obtained from a glioma patient whose treatment included an IDH1 peptide vaccine. The gene calls are TRBV10-3 and TRBJ2-5, with 10 bases lining up with TRBD2. This sequence originates from a woman between 40 and 50 years old with glioma. Some clones in this sample may be carry-over from other donors' samples. The CDR3 is CAIKSSGGAAQETQYF. The CDR3 nucleotides read TGTGCCATCAAATCCAGCGGGGGGGCAGCCCAAGAGACCCAGTACTTC.